The clone carrying this TCR beta chain was observed a few times. Its antigen is not known. Germline loops: CDR1 MGHRA, CDR2 YSYEKL. V shed 1 base, J shed 1 base, and the junction held 5 bases outside the gene matches. The CDR3 runs 16 residues. TCRdb re-called the 5' RACE reads with MiXCR, one entry per CDR3 protein. The data show about 890,000 distinct CDR3 sequences, about 12% seen once. This specimen belongs to a study of identical twins. Whole-study findings and limits: Whereas memory repertoires showed no such difference, abundant cord blood beta clonotypes carried fewer insertions.

A further study also used this sample, focusing on yellow fever vaccine responses in identical twins.

The sample taken for sequencing was PBMCs. This TCR was recovered from a woman between 18 and 29 years old in good health. The gene calls are TRBV4-1 and TRBJ2-3; 7 nucleotides agree with TRBD1. CDR3 region: CASSQGYGTGTDTQYF. In nucleotides, the CDR3 is TGCGCCAGCAGCCAAGGTTACGGGACAGGCACAGATACGCAGTATTTT.